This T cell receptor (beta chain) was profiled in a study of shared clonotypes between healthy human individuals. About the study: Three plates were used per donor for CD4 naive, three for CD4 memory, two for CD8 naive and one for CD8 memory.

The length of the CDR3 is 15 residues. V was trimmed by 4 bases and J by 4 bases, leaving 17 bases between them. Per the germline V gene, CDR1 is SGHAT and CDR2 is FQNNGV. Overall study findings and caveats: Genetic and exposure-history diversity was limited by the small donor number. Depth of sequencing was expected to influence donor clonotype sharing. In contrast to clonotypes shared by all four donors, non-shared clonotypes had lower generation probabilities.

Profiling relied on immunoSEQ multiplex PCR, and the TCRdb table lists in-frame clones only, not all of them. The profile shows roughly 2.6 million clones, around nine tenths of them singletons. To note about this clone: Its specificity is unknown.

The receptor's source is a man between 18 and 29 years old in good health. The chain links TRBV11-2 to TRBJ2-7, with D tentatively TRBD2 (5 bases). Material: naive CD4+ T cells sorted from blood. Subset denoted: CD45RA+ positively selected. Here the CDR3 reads CASSSITGSLYEQYF. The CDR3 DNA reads TGTGCCAGCAGCTCCATTACGGGGTCGCTTTACGAGCAGTACTTC.